The entry below gives a single TCR beta chain sequence along with its context. The CDR3 is 15 amino acids. Trimming cost V 0 bases and J 3 bases, with 12 bases left between them. CDR1 GTSNPN and CDR2 SVGIG come from the germline V gene (reference sequence). The graft tissue was processed, and this released both intraepithelial and lamina propria lymphocytes. The data are from a study of graft-versus-host responses after intestinal transplantation. Sequencing used immunoSEQ multiplex PCR; TCRdb keeps in-frame clones, though not all of them. The sample records under 4,000 clones, over 60% being singletons.

The chain carries TRBV30 and TRBJ1-3; tentative D call: TRBD1 (6 bases). This sequence originates from a human patient who received an intestinal transplant, so some T cells may come from the graft donor. Sequenced here: ileum tissue, sampled approximately 17 and 21 days after intestinal transplantation. The CDR3 loop reads CAWSVGGMGGNTIYF. The DNA of the CDR3 is TGTGCCTGGAGTGTAGGGGGAATGGGTGGAAACACCATATATTTT.